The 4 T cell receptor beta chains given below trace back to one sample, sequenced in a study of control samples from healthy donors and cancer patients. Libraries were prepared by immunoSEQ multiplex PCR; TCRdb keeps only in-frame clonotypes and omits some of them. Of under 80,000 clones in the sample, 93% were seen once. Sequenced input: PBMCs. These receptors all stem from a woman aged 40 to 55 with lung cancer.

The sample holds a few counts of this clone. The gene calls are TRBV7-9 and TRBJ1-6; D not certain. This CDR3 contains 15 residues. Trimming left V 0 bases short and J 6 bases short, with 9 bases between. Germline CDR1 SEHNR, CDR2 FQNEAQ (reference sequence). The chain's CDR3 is CASSLALGVNSPLHF. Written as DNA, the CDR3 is TGTGCCAGCAGCTTAGCCCTCGGGGTTAATTCACCCCTCCACTTT.

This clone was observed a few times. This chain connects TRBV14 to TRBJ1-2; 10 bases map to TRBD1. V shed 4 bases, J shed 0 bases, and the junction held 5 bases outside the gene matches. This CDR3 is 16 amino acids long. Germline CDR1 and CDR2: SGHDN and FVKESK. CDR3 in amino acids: CASSRWTGGANYGYTF. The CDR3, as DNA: TGTGCCAGCAGCCGGTGGACAGGGGGAGCTAACTATGGCTACACCTTC. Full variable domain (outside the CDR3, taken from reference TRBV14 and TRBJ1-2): EAGVTQFPSHSVIEKGQTVTLRCDPISGHDNLYWYRRVMGKEIKFLLHFVKESKQDESGMPNNRFLAERTGGTYSTLKVQPAELEDSGVYFCASSRWTGGANYGYTFGSGTRLTVV.

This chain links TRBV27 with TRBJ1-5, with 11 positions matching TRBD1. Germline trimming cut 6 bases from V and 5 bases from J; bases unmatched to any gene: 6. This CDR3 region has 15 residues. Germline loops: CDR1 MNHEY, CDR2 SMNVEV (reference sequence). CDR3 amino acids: CASSRTGGAYQPQHF. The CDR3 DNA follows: TGTGCCAGCAGCAGGACAGGGGGCGCGTATCAGCCCCAGCATTTT.

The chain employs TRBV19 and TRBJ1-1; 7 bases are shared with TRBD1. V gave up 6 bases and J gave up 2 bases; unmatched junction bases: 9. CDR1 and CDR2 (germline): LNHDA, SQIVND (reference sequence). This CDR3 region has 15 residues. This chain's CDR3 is CASRGRDSRNTEAFF. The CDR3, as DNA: TGTGCCAGTAGAGGACGGGACAGTCGAAACACTGAAGCTTTCTTT.